These 4 T cell receptor beta chains were sequenced from one sample in a study of PD-1 blockade in classical Hodgkin lymphoma. Using immunoSEQ multiplex PCR, the repertoire was profiled, and TCRdb retains in-frame clones only, with some absent. The sample has 25,000 to 35,000 clones, 85% to 95% seen once. The time point was: newly diagnosed, previously untreated cHL patient sample. The source material was peripheral blood mononuclear cells (PBMCs). The receptors were gathered from a human donor with classical Hodgkin lymphoma.

This chain links TRBV10-2 with TRBJ2-1; 9 bases match TRBD1. The V and J ends lost 8 bases and 7 bases, in that order; junction bases with no gene match: 6. The germline gives CDR1 WSHSY, CDR2 SAAADI. The CDR3 runs 13 residues. CDR3 loop: CASRRDRENEQFF. CDR3 bases: TGCGCCAGCCGTCGGGACAGGGAGAATGAGCAGTTCTTC.

The J gene is TRBJ2-5, the V gene TRBV15; 8 bases agree with TRBD2. The CDR3 loop spans 14 amino acids. The trim removed 5 bases at V and 5 bases at J, leaving 7 bases unmatched. Germline CDR1 is LNHNV and CDR2 is YYDKDF (reference sequence). CDR3 in amino acids: CATSSRAGVETQYF. The CDR3 nucleotides read TGTGCCACCAGCTCACGAGCGGGAGTCGAGACCCAGTACTTC.

The J gene is TRBJ1-2, the V gene TRBV28; 10 bases are shared with TRBD1. V was clipped by 6 bases and J by 4 bases; unmatched bases: 14. The germline gives CDR1 MDHEN, CDR2 SYDVKM. The CDR3 contains 17 residues. The CDR3 sequence: CASRRWGQGIGFYGYTF. As DNA, the CDR3 is TGTGCCAGCAGACGCTGGGGACAGGGGATCGGGTTCTATGGCTACACCTTC.

The chain carries TRBV2 and TRBJ2-7; no clear D gene. Germline V gene sequence: CDR1 SNHLY, CDR2 FYNNEI. Trimming pared 5 bases from V and 5 bases from J, leaving 10 bases between. CDR3 size: 12 residues. This chain's CDR3 is CASSPPLNEQYF. As DNA, the CDR3 is TGTGCCAGCAGTCCCCCCCTAAACGAGCAGTACTTC.